Included here is one T cell receptor (beta chain) sequence, with context. Its antigen is undetermined. Only in-frame clones appear in the TCRdb table, and some are missing; sequencing was by immunoSEQ multiplex PCR. The data contain roughly 80,000 clones, more than 70% of them seen just once; the ten biggest clones take up about 0.73%. It was autoimmune disease history or systemic immunosuppression that excluded patients. This specimen comes from a study of OX40 agonist ivuxolimab in advanced cancers. Looking at the study overall: As their treatment, patients were administered ivuxolimab, an agonistic anti-OX40 (CD134) antibody.

Germline V gene data show CDR1 as SGDLS and CDR2 as YYNGEE. V shed 4 bases, J shed 5 bases, and the junction held 11 bases outside the gene matches. This CDR3 is 15 amino acids long. General study findings and limits: More expanded clones were found, on average, in CD8+ than in CD4+ T cells.

Specimen: CD4+ or CD8+ T cells sorted from blood, collected in a trial of the OX40 agonist ivuxolimab. V and J are TRBV9 and TRBJ2-5; 7 bases line up with TRBD2. The receptor was derived from an adult with an advanced solid tumor such as melanoma, head and neck, liver or kidney cancer. The CDR3 nucleotides are TGTGCCAGCAGCAAGAGCGGGACCCAAGGGGAGACCCAGTACTTC. The encoded protein is CASSKSGTQGETQYF.